The sequence of this TCR beta chain was determined in a study of cytomegalovirus exposure and HLA in healthy donors. Study results and caveats: Earlier analysis looked at TCR beta V segments, and most were productive about 87% or about 30% of the time. Immune exposure data for these donors was limited to CMV serostatus. In a later analysis, compared with equally common non-associated chains, HLA-associated beta chains were more expanded. Researchers reported in a later analysis that a missense DCLRE1C variant was tied to TCR beta V- and J-gene trimming.

With 4 bases removed from V and 4 bases from J, the gap between germline ends came to 8 bases. CDR1 is SQVTM and CDR2 is ANQGSEA in the germline V gene. The CDR3 spans 11 residues. This clone was recorded only once. Its antigen is not identified. PCR was performed using 60 Vbeta and 13 Jbeta primers. The method was immunoSEQ multiplex PCR; TCRdb's version includes in-frame clones alone and lacks a portion of them. This table has tens of thousands of clones, about 74% appearing once. The TCR originated in a woman aged 25 to 39 in good health and CMV-seropositive. J is TRBJ2-7 and V is TRBV29-1, with D possibly matching TRBD2 (5 bases). Source material: PBMCs. In DNA form, the CDR3 reads TGCAGCGTTGCGGCGGGTTACGAGCAGTACTTC. It yields the protein CSVAAGYEQYF.